This is a list of T cell receptor beta chains from one sample in a study of blood T cell repertoires in COVID-19. Clones were read by immunoSEQ multiplex PCR, and TCRdb kept only the in-frame ones, dropping some. The sample has 380,000 or so clones, about 90% seen once. The sample consisted of peripheral blood. The source of these receptors is a middle-aged man with acute or convalescent COVID-19. CDR3s leave out the opening cysteine and the closing phenylalanine or tryptophan.

v_call: TRBV5-4
cdr3_length: 11
j_call: TRBJ2-5
cdr3_aa: ASSLQGSETQY

v_call: TRBV18
cdr3_length: 12
j_call: TRBJ1-3
cdr3_aa: ASSPQQSGNTIY

v_call: TRBV5-1
cdr3_length: 14
j_call: TRBJ2-7
cdr3_aa: ASSPAGQGAAYEQY

v_call: TRBV5-8
cdr3_length: 12
j_call: TRBJ1-6
cdr3_aa: ASSLGQGASPLH

v_call: TRBV5-4
cdr3_length: 12
j_call: TRBJ1-2
cdr3_aa: ASSLGQRSYGYT

v_call: TRBV5-1
cdr3_length: 13
j_call: TRBJ1-2
cdr3_aa: ASHVYAGGGYGYT

v_call: TRBV5-4
cdr3_length: 15
j_call: TRBJ2-5
cdr3_aa: ASNSRTEWPGGETQY

v_call: TRBV30
cdr3_length: 13
j_call: TRBJ1-1
cdr3_aa: AWSVKAGLNTEAF

v_call: TRBV5-1
cdr3_length: 12
j_call: TRBJ2-7
cdr3_aa: ASSPEGVAYEQY

v_call: TRBV10-3
cdr3_length: 13
j_call: TRBJ2-3
cdr3_aa: AIRDPGGSTDTQY

v_call: TRBV18
cdr3_length: 14
j_call: TRBJ2-1
cdr3_aa: ASSPPGQGVLNEQF

v_call: TRBV19
cdr3_length: 11
j_call: TRBJ1-5
cdr3_aa: ASSIAGDQPQH

v_call: TRBV5-1
cdr3_length: 13
j_call: TRBJ1-2
cdr3_aa: ASSRTGQGAEGYT

v_call: TRBV5-1
cdr3_length: 18
j_call: TRBJ2-2
cdr3_aa: ASSLAGTSGNKLGTGELF

v_call: TRBV5-8
cdr3_length: 11
j_call: TRBJ2-7
cdr3_aa: ASSLGGLFEQY

v_call: TRBV2
cdr3_length: 13
j_call: TRBJ2-5
cdr3_aa: ASSIGGGYQETQY

v_call: TRBV5-1
cdr3_length: 13
j_call: TRBJ2-1
cdr3_aa: ASSFLLAVGDEQF

v_call: TRBV18
cdr3_length: 15
j_call: TRBJ1-2
cdr3_aa: ASSPRGDRGPNYGYT

v_call: TRBV12-3/TRBV12-4
cdr3_length: 11
j_call: TRBJ2-1
cdr3_aa: ASSLDRANEQF

v_call: TRBV5-4
cdr3_length: 14
j_call: TRBJ2-1
cdr3_aa: ASGASGGASYNEQF

v_call: TRBV7-8
cdr3_length: 13
j_call: TRBJ2-2
cdr3_aa: ASSLARANTGELF

v_call: TRBV14
cdr3_length: 13
j_call: TRBJ1-2
cdr3_aa: ASSQDSGTQNGYT